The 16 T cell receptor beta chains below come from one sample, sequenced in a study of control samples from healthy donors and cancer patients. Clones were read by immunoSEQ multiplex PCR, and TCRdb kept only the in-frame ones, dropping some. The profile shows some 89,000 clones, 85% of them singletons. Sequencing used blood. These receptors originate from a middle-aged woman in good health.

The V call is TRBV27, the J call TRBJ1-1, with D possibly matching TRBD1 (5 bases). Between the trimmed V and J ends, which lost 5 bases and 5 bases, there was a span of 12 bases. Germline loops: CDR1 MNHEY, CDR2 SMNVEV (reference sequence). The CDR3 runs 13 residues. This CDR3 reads CASSPGRATEAFF. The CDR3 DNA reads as TGTGCCAGCAGTCCGGGACGGGCAACTGAAGCTTTCTTT.

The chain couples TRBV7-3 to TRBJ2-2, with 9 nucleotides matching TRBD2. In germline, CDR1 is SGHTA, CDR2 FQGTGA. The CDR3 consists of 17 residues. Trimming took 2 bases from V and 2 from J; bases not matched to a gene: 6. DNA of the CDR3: TGTGCCAGCAGCTTACAGCCTAGCGGGACTAACACCGGGGAGCTGTTTTTT. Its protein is CASSLQPSGTNTGELFF.

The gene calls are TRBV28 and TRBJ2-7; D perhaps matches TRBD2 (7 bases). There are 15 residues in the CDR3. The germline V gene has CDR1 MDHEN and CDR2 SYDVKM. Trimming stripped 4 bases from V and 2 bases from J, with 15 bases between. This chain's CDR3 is CASSSPGGAAYEQYF. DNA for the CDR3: TGTGCCAGCAGTTCACCGGGGGGCGCCGCCTACGAGCAGTACTTC. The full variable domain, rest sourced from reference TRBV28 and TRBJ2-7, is DVKVTQSSRYLVKRTGEKVFLECVQDMDHENMFWYRQDPGLGLRLIYFSYDVKMKEKGDIPEGYSVSREKKERFSLILESASTNQTSMYLCASSSPGGAAYEQYFGPGTRLTVT.

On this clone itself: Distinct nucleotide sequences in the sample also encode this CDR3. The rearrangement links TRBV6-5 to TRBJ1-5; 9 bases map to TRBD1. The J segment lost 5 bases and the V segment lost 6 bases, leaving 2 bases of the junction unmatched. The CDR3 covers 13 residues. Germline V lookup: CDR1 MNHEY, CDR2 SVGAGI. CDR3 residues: CASRRQGDQPQHF. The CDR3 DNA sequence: TGTGCCAGCAGAAGACAGGGGGATCAGCCCCAGCATTTT.

CDR3 in DNA: TGTGCCAGCTCCCGGGGACAGGCGGATGAAAAACTGTTTTTT. Protein: CASSRGQADEKLFF. This chain connects TRBV18 to TRBJ1-4, with TRBD1 identical over 8 bases. This CDR3 region has 14 residues. From germline, CDR1 is KGHSH and CDR2 LQKENI. V lost 6 bases to trimming and J lost 6 bases; unmatched junction nucleotides: 6.

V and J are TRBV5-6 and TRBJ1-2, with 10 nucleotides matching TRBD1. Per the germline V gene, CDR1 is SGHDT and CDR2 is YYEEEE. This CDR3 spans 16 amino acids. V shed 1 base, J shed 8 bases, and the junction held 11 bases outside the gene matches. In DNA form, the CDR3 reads TGTGCCAGCAGCTTGAATGGACAGGGGGTTTCAGGCGGCTACACCTTC. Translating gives CASSLNGQGVSGGYTF.

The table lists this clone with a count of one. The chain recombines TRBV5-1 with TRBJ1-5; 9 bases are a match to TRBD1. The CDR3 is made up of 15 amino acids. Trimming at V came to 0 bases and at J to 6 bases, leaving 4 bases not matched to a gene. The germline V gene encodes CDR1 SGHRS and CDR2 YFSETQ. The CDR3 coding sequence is TGCGCCAGCAGCTTGGATACAGGGGGCGTTCAGCCCCAGCATTTT. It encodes CASSLDTGGVQPQHF. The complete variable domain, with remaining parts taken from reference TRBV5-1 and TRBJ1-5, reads KAGVTQTPRYLIKTRGQQVTLSCSPISGHRSVSWYQQTPGQGLQFLFEYFSETQRNKGNFPGRFSGRQFSNSRSEMNVSTLELGDSALYLCASSLDTGGVQPQHFGDGTRLSIL.

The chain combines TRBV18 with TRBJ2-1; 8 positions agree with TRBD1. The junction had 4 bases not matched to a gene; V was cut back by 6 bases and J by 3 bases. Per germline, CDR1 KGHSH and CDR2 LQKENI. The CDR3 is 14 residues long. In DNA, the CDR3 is TGTGCCAGCTCTTGGACAGGGAACTACAATGAGCAGTTCTTC. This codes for CASSWTGNYNEQFF. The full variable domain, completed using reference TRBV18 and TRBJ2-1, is NAGVMQNPRHLVRRRGQEARLRCSPMKGHSHVYWYRQLPEEGLKFMVYLQKENIIDESGMPKERFSAEFPKEGPSILRIQQVVRGDSAAYFCASSWTGNYNEQFFGPGTRLTVL.

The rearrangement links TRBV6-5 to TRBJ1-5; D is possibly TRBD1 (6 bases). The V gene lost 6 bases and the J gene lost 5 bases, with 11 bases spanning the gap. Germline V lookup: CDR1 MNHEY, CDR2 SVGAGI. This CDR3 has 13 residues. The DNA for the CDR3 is TGTGCCAGCAGCTCGGACAGACATCAGCCCCAGCATTTT. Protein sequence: CASSSDRHQPQHF.

CDR3 sequence (DNA): TGTGCCAGCAGCTTATGCGGGGAGCTGTTTTTT. It yields the protein CASSLCGELFF. This chain connects TRBV7-9 to TRBJ2-2; D not resolved. CDR1 is SEHNR, CDR2 FQNEAQ, per germline (reference sequence). The CDR3 is made up of 11 amino acids. V lost 2 bases and J 7 bases, leaving 2 bases between the germline ends. The full variable domain, completed using reference TRBV7-9 and TRBJ2-2, is DTGVSQNPRHKITKRGQNVTFRCDPISEHNRLYWYRQTLGQGPEFLTYFQNEAQLEKSRLLSDRFSAERPKGSFSTLEIQRTEQGDSAMYLCASSLCGELFFGEGSRLTVL.

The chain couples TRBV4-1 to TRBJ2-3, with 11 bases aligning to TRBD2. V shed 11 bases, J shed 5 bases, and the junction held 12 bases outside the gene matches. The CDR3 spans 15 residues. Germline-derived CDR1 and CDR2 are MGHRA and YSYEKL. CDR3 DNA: TGCGCCGGGAGAGCGGCTAGCGGGGGGAGAGATACGCAGTATTTT. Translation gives CAGRAASGGRDTQYF.

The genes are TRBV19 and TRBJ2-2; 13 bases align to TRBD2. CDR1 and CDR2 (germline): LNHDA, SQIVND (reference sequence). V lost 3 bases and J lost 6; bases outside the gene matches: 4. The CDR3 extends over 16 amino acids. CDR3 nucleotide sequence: TGTGCCAGTAGTATGAGAGGACTAGCGGGGGCCGGGGAGCTGTTTTTT. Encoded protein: CASSMRGLAGAGELFF.

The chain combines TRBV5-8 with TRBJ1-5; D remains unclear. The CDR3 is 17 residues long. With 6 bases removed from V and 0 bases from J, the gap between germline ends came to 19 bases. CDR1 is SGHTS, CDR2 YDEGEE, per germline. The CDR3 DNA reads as TGTGCCAGCATTTCCGAGGACTGGCCTTCTAGCAATCAGCCCCAGCATTTT. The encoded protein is CASISEDWPSSNQPQHF. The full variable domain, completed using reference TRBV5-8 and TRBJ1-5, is EAGVTQSPTHLIKTRGQQATLRCSPISGHTSVYWYQQALGLGLQFLLWYDEGEERNRGNFPPRFSGRQFPNYSSELNVNALELEDSALYLCASISEDWPSSNQPQHFGDGTRLSIL.

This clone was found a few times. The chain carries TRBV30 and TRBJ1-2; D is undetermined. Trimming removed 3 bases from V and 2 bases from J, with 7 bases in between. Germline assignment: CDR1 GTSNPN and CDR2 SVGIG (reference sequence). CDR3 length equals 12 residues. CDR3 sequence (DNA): TGTGCCTGGAGGCTACAGAACTATGGCTACACCTTC. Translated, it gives CAWRLQNYGYTF.

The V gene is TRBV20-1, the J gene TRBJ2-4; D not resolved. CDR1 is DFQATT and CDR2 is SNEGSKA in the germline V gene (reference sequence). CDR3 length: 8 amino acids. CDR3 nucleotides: TGCATTTTAAACATTCAGTACTTC. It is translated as CILNIQYF.

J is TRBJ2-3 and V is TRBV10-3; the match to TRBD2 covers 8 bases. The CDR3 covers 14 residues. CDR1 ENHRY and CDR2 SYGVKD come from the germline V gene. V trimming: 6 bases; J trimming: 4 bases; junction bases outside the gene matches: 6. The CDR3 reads CAISGSGVSDTQYF. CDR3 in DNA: TGTGCCATCAGCGGTAGCGGGGTTTCAGATACGCAGTATTTT.